The T cell receptor (beta chain) described here comes from a study of sequential checkpoint blockade in melanoma. Study details: First-line arms were nivolumab then ipilimumab, or the reverse, randomized 1:1. Each arm's sequence ended with maintenance nivolumab.

This table comes from immunoSEQ multiplex PCR, and its TCRdb copy is limited to in-frame clones, with some not included. The data show 13,000 to 15,000 clones, approximately 52% seen once. Treatment here: randomized to nivolumab then ipilimumab (arm A) or the reverse (arm B). No patient had prior DNA-damaging chemotherapy. From thawed PBMCs, live CD3+CD8+ cells negative for CD19 and CD56 were sorted. CDR1 is MNHNY, CDR2 SVGAGI, per germline (reference sequence). The CDR3 runs 15 residues. Trimming removed 2 bases from V and 2 bases from J; junction bases left unmatched: 6. The rearrangement links TRBV6-6 to TRBJ2-7; 7 positions agree with TRBD2. The sequence was collected from a human donor with melanoma. This sample comprised CD8+ T cells sorted from blood (inferred from file names), obtained from a patient given nivolumab and ipilimumab in sequence. The CDR3 DNA is TGTGCCAGCAGTTACGCGGCCAGCGGGACCTACGAGCAGTACTTC. Residues: CASSYAASGTYEQYF.